The 9 T cell receptor beta chains listed next were all sequenced from one sample in a study of T cell responses to AZD1222 COVID-19 vaccine. This table comes from immunoSEQ multiplex PCR, and its TCRdb copy is limited to in-frame clones, with some not included. The table lists 250,000 to 300,000 clones, about 94% of them singletons. Sequencing was performed on peripheral blood, taken 28 days after the second AZD1222 dose. The receptors originated from an adult who received the AZD1222 COVID-19 vaccine.

The chain uses TRBV9 and TRBJ2-1; 10 bases align to TRBD2. Trimming took 3 bases from V and 7 from J; bases not matched to a gene: 10. The CDR3 consists of 16 residues. CDR1 is SGDLS, CDR2 YYNGEE, per germline. The CDR3 here is CASSARLAGAVNEQFF. The CDR3 DNA is TGTGCCAGCAGCGCGAGGCTAGCGGGGGCGGTAAATGAGCAGTTCTTC.

The chain uses TRBV12-3 or TRBV12-4 and TRBJ2-3; D gene ambiguous. This CDR3 is 11 amino acids long. Trimming cost V 6 bases and J 2 bases, with 3 bases left between them. CDR3 DNA: TGTGCCAGCAGCATCACAGATACGCAGTATTTT. Protein: CASSITDTQYF.

The genes are TRBV7-2 and TRBJ1-1; D call uncertain. V shed 3 bases and J shed 4 bases, with 12 bases lying between them. This CDR3 has 14 amino acids. Per the germline V gene, CDR1 is SGHTA and CDR2 is FQGNSA. The chain's CDR3 is CASSLVQSFTEAFF. The CDR3 nucleotides are TGTGCCAGCAGCTTGGTACAGTCCTTCACTGAAGCTTTCTTT.

The gene calls are TRBV3-1 (or the pseudogene TRBV3-2) and TRBJ1-5; possible D gene TRBD1, 5 bases. The CDR3 is made up of 15 amino acids. Trimming took 1 base from V and 6 from J, leaving 13 bases between them. From germline, CDR1 is LGHDT and CDR2 YNNKEL (reference sequence). In DNA, the CDR3 is TGTGCCAGCAGCCAAGCCCCCGGGGGTGGTCAGCCCCAGCATTTT. It yields the protein CASSQAPGGGQPQHF.

DNA of the CDR3: TGTGCCAGCAGCCCGGGTGGGGCCGGATACGAGCAGTACTTC. As protein: CASSPGGAGYEQYF. The V gene is TRBV28, the J gene TRBJ2-7; maybe TRBD1 (5 bases). Per germline, CDR1 MDHEN and CDR2 SYDVKM. This CDR3 has 14 amino acids. V lost 6 bases and J 4 bases, leaving 16 bases between the germline ends.

This sequence joins TRBV12-3 or TRBV12-4 and TRBJ2-7, with a weak D call TRBD2 (5 bases). The CDR3 consists of 13 residues. V shed 3 bases and J shed 4 bases, with 10 bases lying between them. CDR3 in DNA: TGTGCCAGCAGTTTCGGATCGGGGTACGAGCAGTACTTC. This gives the protein CASSFGSGYEQYF.

The chain uses TRBV5-6 and TRBJ1-6; 11 nucleotides align to TRBD1. This CDR3 is 14 amino acids long. Trimming took 4 bases from V and 7 from J; bases not matched to a gene: 1. CDR1 SGHDT and CDR2 YYEEEE come from the germline V gene. The CDR3 sequence is CASSRTGGNSPLHF. DNA for the CDR3: TGTGCCAGCAGCCGGACAGGGGGCAATTCACCCCTCCACTTT.

This sequence joins TRBV5-1 and TRBJ1-1, with D hard to call. V gave up 1 base and J gave up 4 bases, with 11 bases separating them. This CDR3 spans 14 amino acids. CDR1 SGHRS and CDR2 YFSETQ come from the germline V gene. The CDR3 DNA reads TGCGCCAGCAGCTTGCCCACTATGGGCACTGAAGCTTTCTTT. This encodes CASSLPTMGTEAFF.

The gene calls are TRBV3-1 (or the pseudogene TRBV3-2) and TRBJ2-7; a weak D match, TRBD2 (6 bases). The CDR3 runs to 18 residues. Germline V gives CDR1 LGHDT, CDR2 YNNKEL (reference sequence). V was pared by 1 base and J by 0 bases, with 19 bases between. The CDR3 protein is CASSQAWVAAMSSYEQYF. CDR3 DNA: TGTGCCAGCAGCCAAGCCTGGGTAGCGGCAATGAGCTCCTACGAGCAGTACTTC.